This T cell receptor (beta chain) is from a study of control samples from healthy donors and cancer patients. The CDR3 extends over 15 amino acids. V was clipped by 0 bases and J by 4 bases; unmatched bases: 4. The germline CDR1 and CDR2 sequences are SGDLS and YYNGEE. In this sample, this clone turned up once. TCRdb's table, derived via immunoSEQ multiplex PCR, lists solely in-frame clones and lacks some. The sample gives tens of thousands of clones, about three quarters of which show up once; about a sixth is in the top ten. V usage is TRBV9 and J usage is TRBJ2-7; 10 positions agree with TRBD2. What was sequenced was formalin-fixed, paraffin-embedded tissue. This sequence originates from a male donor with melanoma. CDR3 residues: CASSVDVSGRYEQYF. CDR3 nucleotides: TGTGCCAGCAGCGTAGACGTTAGCGGGAGGTACGAGCAGTACTTC.